Listed here are 5 T cell receptor beta chains from one sample, sequenced in a study of OX40 agonist ivuxolimab in advanced cancers. Here immunoSEQ multiplex PCR was the method, and the copy in TCRdb shows in-frame clones only, minus some. This table has some 10,000 clones, roughly 80% appearing once. This specimen was CD4+ or CD8+ T cells sorted from blood, taken in a trial of the OX40 agonist ivuxolimab. These receptor sequences come from an adult with an advanced solid tumor such as melanoma, head and neck, liver or kidney cancer.

This chain links TRBV5-6 with TRBJ2-3; 10 bases map to TRBD2. The germline gives CDR1 SGHDT, CDR2 YYEEEE. Trimming removed 4 bases from V and 6 bases from J; junction bases left unmatched: 20. The CDR3 has 19 amino acids. The CDR3: CASSPWGAGGTRLVDTQYF. CDR3 DNA sequence: TGTGCCAGCAGCCCGTGGGGAGCGGGGGGGACCCGATTGGTTGATACGCAGTATTTT.

The table lists this clone with a few counts. CDR3 sequence: CASSINTGGTEAFF. DNA of the CDR3: TGTGCCAGCAGCATAAACACGGGGGGTACTGAAGCTTTCTTT. The J gene is TRBJ1-1, the V gene TRBV11-1; maybe TRBD1 (5 bases). CDR1 and CDR2 (germline): SGHAT, FQDESV (reference sequence). The ends were cut back, 5 bases at V and 5 bases at J, with 15 bases in the middle. CDR3 length equals 14 residues.

The rearrangement uses TRBV6-5 and TRBJ1-2, with 7 bases lining up with TRBD1. Per the germline V gene, CDR1 is MNHEY and CDR2 is SVGAGI. The CDR3 is 16 amino acids. Trimming took 3 bases from V and 6 from J; bases not matched to a gene: 13. The CDR3 region is CASSYGRGFFLDGYTF. The CDR3 bases are TGTGCCAGCAGTTATGGCAGGGGGTTTTTCCTCGATGGCTACACCTTC.

This chain joins TRBV7-9 and TRBJ1-2; possibly TRBD1 for D (5 bases). V was clipped by 5 bases and J by 3 bases, with 16 bases between them. The CDR3 covers 15 residues. In germline, CDR1 is SEHNR, CDR2 FQNEAQ (reference sequence). CDR3 region: CASSPAEGPHYGYTF. CDR3 nucleotide sequence: TGTGCCAGCAGCCCCGCTGAGGGGCCCCACTATGGCTACACCTTC.

The rearrangement joins TRBV6-4 to TRBJ1-1; D possibly corresponds to TRBD1 (5 bases). CDR1 is MRHNA and CDR2 is SNTAGT in the germline V gene. V shed 4 bases and J shed 3 bases, with 15 bases lying between them. The CDR3 loop spans 15 amino acids. This CDR3 reads CASSGMGGRDTEAFF. The CDR3 DNA reads as TGTGCCAGCAGTGGGATGGGGGGTAGGGACACTGAAGCTTTCTTT.